The following is a TCR beta chain sequence with its context. Antigen: not known. The data originate from a study of T cell clonotyping in hematopoietic cell transplantation. Assay: immunoSEQ multiplex PCR; the TCRdb copy retains only in-frame clones and omits some. The sample holds 70,000 or so clones, around 94% seen once. Findings and limits, study-wide: Pathologically expanded recipient clonotypes increased progressively from day 30 to day 180 as diversity fell. At the given depth, recipient repertoires were over 97% de novo clonotypes. No sorting was done, leaving CD4 and CD8 contributions mixed.

The germline V and J ends were trimmed by 4 bases and 5 bases, with 8 bases remaining between them. The CDR3 is 12 amino acids. Germline CDR1 reads SQVTM; CDR2 reads ANQGSEA. The receptor was isolated from a man aged 45-60 years in good health. Some clones in this sample may be carry-over from other donors' samples. V usage is TRBV29-1 and J usage is TRBJ1-4; no definite D call. Material for sequencing was peripheral blood mononuclear cells. CDR3 loop: CSVGPRNEKLFF. The DNA of the CDR3 is TGCAGCGTTGGACCGAGGAATGAAAAACTGTTTTTT.